Shown below are 6 T cell receptor beta chains from a single sample sequenced in a study of response to subunit inactivated influenza vaccine. A single record per CDR3 protein comes from TCRdb applying MiXCR to the RT-PCR reads. Of hundreds of thousands of distinct CDR3 sequences detected, 13% to 15% appear once; the ten largest clones hold 7.6%. The input for sequencing was PBMCs from blood, taken 14 to 15 days before vaccination. Source of these receptors: a man aged 50-59 years who received an inactivated influenza vaccine.

This chain uses TRBV12-3 or TRBV12-4 with TRBJ1-3; D is perhaps TRBD1 (5 bases). The V gene lost 5 bases and the J gene lost 1 base, with 12 bases spanning the gap. The CDR3 has 15 amino acids. The CDR3 DNA follows: TGTGCCAGCAGTATGCAGGGTTTTTCTGGAAACACCATATATTTT. It yields the protein CASSMQGFSGNTIYF.

As to this clonotype: This may come from a read error, since a much larger clone is one base off. This chain uses TRBV27 with TRBJ1-1; 8 bases align to TRBD1. In germline, CDR1 is MNHEY, CDR2 SMNVEV (reference sequence). The CDR3 sequence is 16 residues long. CDR3 bases: TGTGCCAGCAGTATTACGCAGGGGGCCCTGAACACTGAAGCTCTCTTT. Translation: CASSITQGALNTEALF.

This clonotype occurred many times. The chain employs TRBV20-1 and TRBJ2-7; 7 nucleotides match TRBD2. The CDR3 length is 13 residues. The germline CDR1 and CDR2 sequences are DFQATT and SNEGSKA (reference sequence). Trimming removed 4 bases from V and 0 bases from J; junction bases left unmatched: 3. The CDR3 DNA follows: TGCAGTGCTAAGGGGACTAACTCCTACGAGCAGTACTTC. Its translation: CSAKGTNSYEQYF.

This clonotype occurred many times. The V call is TRBV4-3, the J call TRBJ2-3; D perhaps matches TRBD2 (6 bases). The V gene lost 1 base and the J gene lost 0 bases, with 11 bases spanning the gap. CDR3 length equals 16 residues. From germline, CDR1 is LGHNA and CDR2 YSLEER. DNA of the CDR3: TGCGCCAGCAGCCAAGTACGCGGGGCTAGCACAGATACGCAGTATTTT. Its translation: CASSQVRGASTDTQYF.

This clonotype was seen a few times. The chain employs TRBV7-2 and TRBJ2-7, with a possible D match to TRBD2 (6 bases). Germline V gene sequence: CDR1 SGHTA, CDR2 FQGNSA. The CDR3 loop spans 14 amino acids. V lost 0 bases and J lost 4, with 10 bases in between. CDR3 DNA sequence: TGTGCCAGCAGCTTAGCTATTAGCGGTTACGAGCAGTACTTC. Its protein is CASSLAISGYEQYF.

This clonotype occurred a few times. The rearrangement uses TRBV7-2 and TRBJ2-5; no firm D call. Germline loops: CDR1 SGHTA, CDR2 FQGNSA. The CDR3 has 14 amino acids. Trimming removed 8 bases at V and 5 bases at J, with 18 bases between. The DNA for the CDR3 is TGTGCCAGCGTGAAAACTGGGATTAGTGAGACCCAGTACTTC. It encodes CASVKTGISETQYF.